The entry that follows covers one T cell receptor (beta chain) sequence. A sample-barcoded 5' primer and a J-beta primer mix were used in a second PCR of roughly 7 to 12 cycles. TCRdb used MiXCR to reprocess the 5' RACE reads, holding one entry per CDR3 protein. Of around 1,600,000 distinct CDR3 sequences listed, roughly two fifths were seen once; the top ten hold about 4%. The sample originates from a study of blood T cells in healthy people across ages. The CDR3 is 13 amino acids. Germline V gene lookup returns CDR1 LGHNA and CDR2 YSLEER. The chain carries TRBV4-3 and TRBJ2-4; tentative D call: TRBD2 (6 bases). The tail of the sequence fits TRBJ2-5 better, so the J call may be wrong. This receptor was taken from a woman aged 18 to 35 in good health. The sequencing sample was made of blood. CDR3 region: CASSPGLPETQYF. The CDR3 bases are TGCGCCAGCAGCCCGGGACTTCCAGAGACCCAGTACTTC.